One and the same sample provided the 26 T cell receptor beta chains below, sequenced in a study of blood T cell repertoires in COVID-19. Some clones are missing from TCRdb's copy, which holds only in-frame ones; the method was immunoSEQ multiplex PCR. In the table there are under 350,000 clones, around four fifths of which are singletons. The sample comprised peripheral blood. Every receptor here comes from a woman between 50 and 59 years old who had recovered from COVID-19.

In the case of this clone: This CDR3 is also generated by other DNA sequences in the sample. The chain joins TRBV18 to TRBJ1-6, with a possible D match to TRBD1 (5 bases). CDR1 and CDR2 (germline): KGHSH, LQKENI. V gave up 3 bases and J gave up 8 bases, with 8 bases separating them. This CDR3 has 13 amino acids. The CDR3 here is CASSPSGDSPLHF. The CDR3 nucleotides are TGTGCCAGCTCACCCTCGGGGGATTCACCCCTCCACTTT.

This chain uses TRBV11-3 with TRBJ2-1; TRBD2 aligns across 7 bases. The V segment lost 1 base and the J segment 5 bases; nucleotides outside the gene matches: 8. CDR3 size: 16 residues. The germline CDR1 and CDR2 sequences are SGHNT and YENEEA. CDR3: CASSLGWGGSNNEQFF. The DNA of the CDR3 is TGTGCCAGCAGCTTAGGGTGGGGAGGGTCAAACAATGAGCAGTTCTTC.

The rearrangement links TRBV4-3 to TRBJ2-1, with D uncertain. CDR1 is LGHNA, CDR2 YSLEER, per germline. V lost 1 base, J lost 2 bases, and 9 bases lay in between. This CDR3 comprises 15 residues. CDR3 sequence reads: CASSQGIGAYNEQFF. The DNA for the CDR3 is TGCGCCAGCAGCCAAGGTATCGGAGCCTACAATGAGCAGTTCTTC.

The table lists this clone with many counts. The chain uses TRBV29-1 and TRBJ2-3; 9 bases map to TRBD2. This CDR3 region has 14 residues. Trimming removed 6 bases from V and 2 bases from J; junction bases left unmatched: 6. Germline CDR1 and CDR2: SQVTM and ANQGSEA. DNA of the CDR3: TGCAGCGTCGAGGGACTAGCTCTCACAGATACGCAGTATTTT. Protein: CSVEGLALTDTQYF.

This rearrangement joins TRBV30 to TRBJ2-7, with D perhaps TRBD2 (6 bases). The CDR3 is 12 amino acids. Germline V CDR1 and CDR2: GTSNPN, SVGIG (reference sequence). Between the trimmed V and J ends, which lost 2 bases and 7 bases, there was a span of 12 bases. The CDR3 here is CAWSTGVWEQYF. CDR3 bases: TGTGCCTGGAGTACGGGAGTCTGGGAGCAGTACTTC.

DNA for the CDR3: TGTGCCAGCAGCTTAGGAGGGATGTCAACTGAAGCTTTCTTT. Translation: CASSLGGMSTEAFF. The chain carries TRBV7-2 and TRBJ1-1; D gene unclear. The CDR3 sequence is 14 residues long. The V end lost 1 base, the J end lost 5 bases, and 11 bases lay between the germline ends. The germline CDR1 and CDR2 sequences are SGHTA and FQGNSA.

The chain uses TRBV7-9 and TRBJ1-6; the D is unclear. The CDR3 has 14 amino acids. V was trimmed by 1 base and J by 7 bases, leaving 8 bases between them. In germline, CDR1 is SEHNR, CDR2 FQNEAQ (reference sequence). The CDR3 nucleotides are TGTGCCAGCAGCTTAGGGCAGGTCAATTCACCCCTCCACTTT. This translates into CASSLGQVNSPLHF.

The gene calls are TRBV3-1 (or the pseudogene TRBV3-2) and TRBJ2-5, with a weak D call TRBD1 (6 bases). The CDR3 spans 14 residues. Germline-derived CDR1 and CDR2 are LGHDT and YNNKEL (reference sequence). V was trimmed by 4 bases and J by 3 bases, leaving 12 bases between them. As DNA, the CDR3 is TGTGCCAGCAGCCCGGGACACCAGAAAGAGACCCAGTACTTC. Residues: CASSPGHQKETQYF.

This chain uses TRBV7-9 with TRBJ2-7; perhaps TRBD2 as D (6 bases). The CDR3 has 14 residues. V was shortened by 7 bases and J by 3 bases, with 16 bases between the two germline ends. Germline V lookup: CDR1 SEHNR, CDR2 FQNEAQ (reference sequence). CDR3 sequence reads: CASTPGTFSYEQYF. CDR3 in DNA: TGTGCCAGCACCCCCGGGACTTTCAGCTACGAGCAGTACTTC.

This clone was seen a handful of times. The V call is TRBV4-2, the J call TRBJ2-3; 13 nucleotides line up with TRBD2. CDR1 is LGHNA, CDR2 YNFKEQ, per germline. The CDR3 is 16 residues long. J was trimmed by 6 bases and V by 1 base; bases with no gene match: 4. CDR3 nucleotides: TGTGCCAGCAGCCAAGGACTAGCGGGAGGAGTCGATACGCAGTATTTT. Translation gives CASSQGLAGGVDTQYF.

This chain uses TRBV7-9 with TRBJ2-1; weak D call: TRBD2 (5 bases). The CDR3 covers 11 residues. CDR1 is SEHNR, CDR2 FQNEAQ, per germline (reference sequence). V dropped 1 base and J dropped 12 bases, with 7 bases sitting between them. The CDR3 here is CASSLGRGQFF. The CDR3 DNA reads TGTGCCAGCAGCTTAGGCCGGGGGCAGTTCTTC.

This clone was picked up one time. The chain has TRBV12-3 or TRBV12-4 and TRBJ1-1; weak D call: TRBD1 (5 bases). V was pared by 2 bases and J by 5 bases, with 9 bases between. The CDR3 sequence is 13 residues long. The CDR3 region is CASSLRGFTEAFF. In DNA, the CDR3 is TGTGCCAGCAGTTTACGGGGGTTTACTGAAGCTTTCTTT.

The gene calls are TRBV4-2 and TRBJ2-6; 9 positions match TRBD1. Germline V gene lookup returns CDR1 LGHNA and CDR2 YNFKEQ. The CDR3 runs 17 residues. J was trimmed by 3 bases and V by 4 bases; bases with no gene match: 7. CDR3 in DNA: TGTGCCAGCAGCCTCATGGGACAGGGACATGGGGCCAACGTCCTGACTTTC. Translation gives CASSLMGQGHGANVLTF.

The V and J genes are TRBV12-3 or TRBV12-4 and TRBJ2-7; D gene ambiguous. The CDR3 has 13 amino acids. V lost 8 bases to trimming and J lost 1 base, with 12 bases between them. The CDR3 is CASREARSYEQYF. The CDR3 coding sequence is TGTGCCAGCCGCGAGGCCCGTTCCTACGAGCAGTACTTC.

The chain joins TRBV3-1 (or the pseudogene TRBV3-2) to TRBJ1-4, with a possible D match to TRBD1 (5 bases). Germline assignment: CDR1 LGHDT and CDR2 YNNKEL (reference sequence). CDR3 length: 12 amino acids. V lost 10 bases and J 8 bases, leaving 14 bases between the germline ends. CDR3 residues: CAIQGPREKLFF. DNA of the CDR3: TGTGCCATCCAGGGCCCCCGGGAAAAACTGTTTTTT.

This rearrangement joins TRBV4-1 to TRBJ2-1; a weak D match, TRBD2 (6 bases). The CDR3 covers 17 residues. V was clipped by 6 bases and J by 5 bases, with 23 bases between them. In germline, CDR1 is MGHRA, CDR2 YSYEKL. CDR3 loop: CASSSLPVPLANNEQFF. CDR3 coding DNA: TGCGCCAGCAGTTCCTTGCCGGTCCCACTAGCCAACAATGAGCAGTTCTTC.

The chain links TRBV24-1 to TRBJ1-2, with TRBD1 matching over 10 bases. This CDR3 contains 16 residues. V trimming: 4 bases; J trimming: 7 bases; junction bases outside the gene matches: 11. Germline V gene sequence: CDR1 KGHDR, CDR2 SFDVKD. The CDR3 loop is CATSESRDRGIGGYTF. Here the CDR3 DNA reads TGTGCCACCAGTGAGTCACGGGACAGGGGAATTGGTGGCTACACCTTC.

The chain carries TRBV7-3 and TRBJ2-5; perhaps TRBD2 as D (7 bases). The CDR3 has 15 residues. In germline, CDR1 is SGHTA, CDR2 FQGTGA. Trimming left V 2 bases short and J 5 bases short, with 15 bases between. The CDR3 coding sequence is TGTGCCAGCAGCTTATATGGGGGGGCCCTTGAGACCCAGTACTTC. It codes for CASSLYGGALETQYF.

The chain couples TRBV14 to TRBJ2-5; possible D gene TRBD2, 5 bases. The V gene lost 1 base and the J gene lost 5 bases, with 14 bases spanning the gap. Germline-derived CDR1 and CDR2 are SGHDN and FVKESK. The CDR3 covers 15 residues. The CDR3 DNA sequence: TGTGCCAGCAGCCAAGTCGGAGGCACCGGGGAGACCCAGTACTTC. Translating gives CASSQVGGTGETQYF.

For the CDR3, the DNA is TGTGCTAGTGGGATCGGGGGAATGACAGATACGCAGTATTTT. Encoded protein: CASGIGGMTDTQYF. This chain joins TRBV12-5 and TRBJ2-3, with D perhaps TRBD2 (6 bases). CDR3 length equals 14 residues. CDR1 and CDR2 from the germline V gene are LGHNT and FRNRAP. The V and J ends lost 6 bases and 3 bases respectively, with 13 bases between them. Variable domain in full (rest from reference TRBV12-5 and TRBJ2-3): DARVTQTPRHKVTEMGQEVTMRCQPILGHNTVFWYRQTMMQGLELLAYFRNRAPLDDSGMPKDRFSAEMPDATLATLKIQPSEPRDSAVYFCASGIGGMTDTQYFGPGTRLTVL.

The chain joins TRBV2 to TRBJ2-7, with a tentative D call TRBD2 (5 bases). Deletions cut 6 bases from V and 0 bases from J, with 12 bases between. The CDR3 length is 14 residues. The germline CDR1 and CDR2 sequences are SNHLY and FYNNEI. The CDR3 sequence: CASRTDWASYEQYF. In DNA, the CDR3 is TGTGCCAGCAGGACGGACTGGGCCTCCTACGAGCAGTACTTC.

This chain links TRBV5-1 with TRBJ2-7; maybe TRBD1 (6 bases). The V gene's germline CDR1 is SGHRS and CDR2 YFSETQ. The CDR3 sequence is 15 residues long. V lost 4 bases to trimming and J lost 2 bases, with 16 bases between them. The CDR3 protein is CASSPGHYGTYEQYF. The CDR3 region has the DNA TGCGCCAGCAGCCCGGGACATTATGGGACCTACGAGCAGTACTTC.

The CDR3 DNA sequence: TGTGCCACCAGCGGACTAGCGGGAGGGTCCTACAATGAGCAGTTCTTC. Encoded protein: CATSGLAGGSYNEQFF. The chain carries TRBV15 and TRBJ2-1; TRBD2 matches at 15 bases. The CDR3 loop spans 16 amino acids. Trimming removed 5 bases from V and 1 base from J; junction bases left unmatched: 0. Germline V gene data show CDR1 as LNHNV and CDR2 as YYDKDF (reference sequence).

The V call is TRBV28, the J call TRBJ1-3, with D uncertain. The CDR3 consists of 15 residues. V gave up 5 bases and J gave up 0 bases, with 11 bases separating them. Germline V gives CDR1 MDHEN, CDR2 SYDVKM. In DNA, the CDR3 is TGTGCCAGCAGTACCACAGTCCTCTCTGGAAACACCATATATTTT. This gives the protein CASSTTVLSGNTIYF.

This clone was seen only once. The V and J genes are TRBV7-9 and TRBJ2-7; D may be TRBD1 (5 bases). V shed 2 bases and J shed 5 bases, with 10 bases lying between them. The CDR3 runs 13 residues. Germline V gene sequence: CDR1 SEHNR, CDR2 FQNEAQ (reference sequence). Here the CDR3 DNA reads TGTGCCAGCAGCTTATGGGGCTCAGACGAGCAGTACTTC. It specifies CASSLWGSDEQYF.

This clone showed up just once. The chain uses TRBV7-2 and TRBJ1-5; D remains ambiguous. Trimming took off 6 bases at V and 6 bases at J, with 12 bases between the two ends. There are 13 residues in the CDR3. CDR1 is SGHTA and CDR2 is FQGNSA in the germline V gene. In DNA form, the CDR3 reads TGTGCCAGCAGATTGTTGTACGGTCAGCCCCAGCATTTT. Its protein is CASRLLYGQPQHF.